This TCR beta chain is drawn from a study of shared T cell receptors in the human thymus. Per germline, CDR1 SGHRS and CDR2 YFSETQ. The junction had 16 bases not matched to a gene; V was cut back by 6 bases and J by 6 bases. The CDR3 sequence is 17 residues long. Sequenced by immunoSEQ multiplex PCR; TCRdb stores in-frame clones only, minus some. Counted here are roughly 710,000 clones, approximately 85% occurring once; the ten biggest clones make up more than 0.008%. The same sample was also used in a study of human thymus T cells.

This receptor was identified in a girl under three years old with a congenital heart defect. The chain employs TRBV5-1 and TRBJ1-1; 11 bases match TRBD1. The sample taken for sequencing was thymocytes. CDR3 residues: CASKEMLRGQGEPEAFF. The DNA of the CDR3 is TGCGCCAGCAAAGAAATGTTGAGGGGACAGGGGGAACCTGAAGCTTTCTTT.